Reported below is one TCR beta chain. These data belong to a study of blood T cell repertoires in COVID-19. Study context: Specimens from acute and convalescent COVID-19 originated in the United States, Italy and Spain. PBMCs, B-cell-depleted T cells, or T cells provided the cDNA or gDNA that made up the material.

Looked up from germline, CDR1 is SGHNT and CDR2 is YYREEE (reference sequence). The V gene lost 0 bases and the J gene lost 2 bases, with 7 bases spanning the gap. The CDR3 length is 14 residues. In the original workflow: Estimated nucleated cell counts came from reference gene primer amplification. Libraries were prepared by immunoSEQ multiplex PCR; TCRdb keeps only in-frame clonotypes and omits some of them. V, J and clone size are those of that table, while D and trimming were read from the DNA. This table has more than 150,000 clones, roughly four fifths appearing once. Sequences were obtained from peripheral blood. This clonotype was obtained from a human donor in a cohort sampled during active COVID-19. The V and J genes are TRBV5-4 and TRBJ2-3; no definite D call. The CDR3 is CASSLALPTDTQYF. CDR3 coding DNA: TGTGCCAGCAGCTTGGCACTACCCACAGATACGCAGTATTTT.